This T cell receptor beta chain comes out of a study of tumor-infiltrating lymphocytes in primary liver carcinoma. Notes on the study in general: Bulk, unsorted sampling meant CD4+ and CD8+ repertoires went uncompared.

On this clonotype itself: Its antigen is as yet unknown. This clone may be a read error of a much larger clone one base away.

With a constant-region primer, TCR beta cDNA was made from approximately 500 ng of total RNA. Researchers made the TCR beta libraries by running three nested multiplex PCR rounds with slightly modified ARM-PCR. The first two PCR rounds used TRBV1-TRBV30 primers with a Cbeta primer, around 10 cycles each. In TCRdb, the multiplex PCR reads were re-called with MiXCR into one record per CDR3 protein. The table shows fewer than 350,000 distinct CDR3 sequences, with roughly 60% occurring only once. The V gene's germline CDR1 is SQVTM and CDR2 ANQGSEA. This CDR3 is built from 11 residues. V shed 5 bases and J shed 10 bases, with 14 bases lying between them. Germline DNA was extracted alongside blood RNA, which was obtained from unsorted whole blood.

The chain employs TRBV29-1 and TRBJ1-2, with a weak D call TRBD1 (5 bases). The specimen was peripheral blood. The receptor comes from a man aged 35 to 55 with primary liver carcinoma and hepatitis B virus infection. This chain's CDR3 is CSVRGPQDYTF. DNA of the CDR3: TGCAGCGTTAGGGGACCACAGGACTACACCTTC.